This passage covers 7 T cell receptor beta chains from one sample sequenced in a study of radiotherapy plus CTLA-4 blockade in lung cancer. Libraries were prepared by immunoSEQ multiplex PCR; TCRdb keeps only in-frame clonotypes and omits some of them. The profile covers roughly 75,000 clones, with about four fifths appearing a single time and approximately 24% taken by the ten largest. Material: peripheral blood, obtained from a patient treated with radiotherapy plus ipilimumab. Source of these receptors: a human donor with non-small cell lung cancer whose response to radiotherapy plus ipilimumab could not be evaluated. Some clones in this sample may be carry-over from other donors' samples.

The gene calls are TRBV7-9 and TRBJ1-2; D may be TRBD1 (5 bases). The germline gives CDR1 SEHNR, CDR2 FQNEAQ (reference sequence). V lost 5 bases and J 7 bases, leaving 17 bases between the germline ends. CDR3 length: 14 residues. The CDR3 reads CASSAQIIRAGYTF. In nucleotides, the CDR3 is TGTGCCAGCAGCGCCCAGATCATCAGGGCTGGCTACACCTTC.

The chain links TRBV28 to TRBJ2-1; TRBD2 matches at 11 bases. There are 14 residues in the CDR3. J lost 5 bases, V lost 7 bases, and 4 bases had no gene match. Looked up from germline, CDR1 is MDHEN and CDR2 is SYDVKM. CDR3 DNA: TGTGCCAGCATCTTGACTAGCGGGGACAATGAGCAGTTCTTC. This sequence encodes CASILTSGDNEQFF.

V is TRBV5-1 and J is TRBJ1-4; maybe TRBD1 (5 bases). The CDR3 runs 12 residues. The V end was cut by 3 bases, the J end by 7 bases, with 7 bases between. Germline CDR1 SGHRS, CDR2 YFSETQ. The CDR3: CASSWRGEKLFF. The CDR3, as DNA: TGCGCCAGCAGCTGGAGGGGTGAAAAACTGTTTTTT.

V usage is TRBV6-5 and J usage is TRBJ1-5; TRBD1 might be the D (5 bases). This CDR3 is 14 amino acids long. V was cut by 5 bases and J by 7 bases, with 15 bases left in between. The germline V gene encodes CDR1 MNHEY and CDR2 SVGAGI. CDR3 DNA sequence: TGTGCCAGCAGTGAAGGTGCAGGGTGGCAGCCCCAGCATTTT. Translated, it gives CASSEGAGWQPQHF.

The J gene is TRBJ2-7, the V gene TRBV18; the D gene is possibly TRBD2 (6 bases). Germline lookup yields CDR1 KGHSH and CDR2 LQKENI. Trimming left V 2 bases short and J 6 bases short, with 14 bases between. This CDR3 spans 14 amino acids. Written as DNA, the CDR3 is TGTGCCAGCTCACCAGCGAGGAGGGCAGGCGAGCAGTACTTC. It translates to CASSPARRAGEQYF.

In this sample, this clone turned up once. The V gene is TRBV4-1, the J gene TRBJ2-7; TRBD1 agrees at 10 bases. J lost 4 bases, V lost 0 bases, and 6 bases had no gene match. Germline CDR1 MGHRA, CDR2 YSYEKL. The length of the CDR3 is 16 residues. The CDR3 sequence: CASSQDTWDRGYEQYF. CDR3 DNA sequence: TGCGCCAGCAGCCAAGATACGTGGGACAGGGGATACGAGCAGTACTTC.

This chain connects TRBV28 to TRBJ1-5, with D unresolved. The V and J ends lost 2 bases and 6 bases respectively, with 17 bases between them. Germline CDR1 is MDHEN and CDR2 is SYDVKM. This CDR3 spans 16 amino acids. CDR3 in amino acids: CASSLIEEEIPQPQHF. The DNA of the CDR3 is TGTGCCAGCAGTTTAATCGAGGAGGAAATCCCTCAGCCCCAGCATTTT.